Below, 25 T cell receptor beta chains from the same sample are listed, as sequenced in a study of identical twins. TCRdb passed the 5' RACE reads through MiXCR, listing each CDR3 protein once. Of 400,000 to 500,000 distinct CDR3 sequences listed, about 18% are singletons. The material sequenced was naive T cells sorted from blood. The receptor set was obtained from a man between 50 and 59 years old in good health.

The rearrangement links TRBV3-1 to TRBJ1-3; D remains ambiguous. Germline V gene lookup returns CDR1 LGHDT and CDR2 YNNKEL (reference sequence). This CDR3 comprises 16 residues. Trimming cost V 1 base and J 0 bases, with 10 bases left between them. The DNA of the CDR3 is TGTGCCAGCAGCCAAGCATGGGGTTACTCTGGAAACACCATATATTTT. It yields the protein CASSQAWGYSGNTIYF.

This clonotype was seen ten or more times. V and J are TRBV12-3 or TRBV12-4 and TRBJ1-4; D remains ambiguous. CDR3 length equals 18 residues. V was shortened by 4 bases and J by 0 bases, with 18 bases between the two germline ends. In DNA form, the CDR3 reads TGTGCCAGCAGTTACGGACTGCTGCTTGGTTCAACTAATGAAAAACTGTTTTTT. Protein product: CASSYGLLLGSTNEKLFF.

The DNA of the CDR3 is TGTGCCAGCAGTCCGGGGGCAGGGGGCAAATCCTACGAGCAGTACTTC. Protein sequence: CASSPGAGGKSYEQYF. The chain joins TRBV28 to TRBJ2-7, with TRBD1 matching over 8 bases. V shed 5 bases, J shed 1 base, and the junction held 10 bases outside the gene matches. Germline V CDR1 and CDR2: MDHEN, SYDVKM. The CDR3 is made up of 16 amino acids.

This clonotype has more than one count but fewer than ten. The V call is TRBV7-9, the J call TRBJ2-3; tentatively, D is TRBD2 (6 bases). The length of the CDR3 is 14 residues. The ends were cut back, 6 bases at V and 1 base at J, with 11 bases in the middle. Germline CDR1 and CDR2: SEHNR and FQNEAQ (reference sequence). The CDR3 is CASSPGLGTDTQYF. Here the CDR3 DNA reads TGTGCCAGCAGTCCGGGACTCGGCACAGATACGCAGTATTTT.

This chain connects TRBV4-3 to TRBJ1-6; no definite D call. Germline V gene lookup returns CDR1 LGHNA and CDR2 YSLEER. The CDR3 spans 15 residues. V lost 0 bases and J lost 7, with 10 bases in between. CDR3 in amino acids: CASSQDPFGNSPLHF. The CDR3 DNA sequence: TGCGCCAGCAGCCAAGATCCATTCGGAAATTCACCCCTCCACTTT.

This clonotype was picked up many times. The chain is built from TRBV7-8 and TRBJ1-2, with 9 bases lining up with TRBD1. Germline V gene sequence: CDR1 SGHVS, CDR2 FQNEAQ. V gave up 5 bases and J gave up 4 bases; unmatched junction bases: 8. This CDR3 is 15 amino acids long. The CDR3 nucleotides are TGTGCCAGCAGCCCGGGGACAGGGTTAGCCTATGGCTACACCTTC. Translated: CASSPGTGLAYGYTF.

The chain combines TRBV28 with TRBJ1-5; D is ambiguous. CDR3 length: 15 amino acids. V lost 2 bases, J lost 3 bases, and 11 bases lay in between. CDR1 is MDHEN and CDR2 is SYDVKM in the germline V gene. The DNA of the CDR3 is TGTGCCAGCAGTTTAGGCCCGTGGTACAATCAGCCCCAGCATTTT. Translation gives CASSLGPWYNQPQHF.

There are many counts of this clonotype. This chain connects TRBV4-2 to TRBJ2-4, with 8 bases lining up with TRBD1. Germline-derived CDR1 and CDR2 are LGHNA and YNFKEQ. CDR3 length: 14 amino acids. Germline trimming cut 5 bases from V and 3 bases from J; bases unmatched to any gene: 3. The CDR3 DNA sequence: TGTGCCAGCAGCGCCGGACAGGGCAAAAACATTCAGTACTTC. Amino acid sequence: CASSAGQGKNIQYF.

This clonotype was detected ten times or more. The chain recombines TRBV28 with TRBJ1-6; D not certain. Trimming took off 5 bases at V and 8 bases at J, with 13 bases between the two ends. The V gene's germline CDR1 is MDHEN and CDR2 SYDVKM. This CDR3 contains 14 residues. The CDR3 loop reads CASSRGQGHSPLHF. CDR3 sequence (DNA): TGTGCCAGCAGTCGCGGCCAAGGACATTCACCCCTCCACTTT.

The chain is built from TRBV20-1 and TRBJ2-3, with 11 bases identical to TRBD1. V was clipped by 8 bases and J by 4 bases; unmatched bases: 2. Germline CDR1 and CDR2: DFQATT and SNEGSKA (reference sequence). The CDR3 runs 12 residues. In DNA, the CDR3 is TGCAGTCCGGGACAGGGGGCAGATACGCAGTATTTT. It is translated as CSPGQGADTQYF.

Only a few counts were recorded for this clonotype. The chain links TRBV7-2 to TRBJ2-3; TRBD2 is a possible D gene (5 bases). This CDR3 has 16 amino acids. Germline CDR1 and CDR2: SGHTA and FQGNSA. The ends were cut back, 2 bases at V and 4 bases at J, with 16 bases in the middle. CDR3 residues: CASSLRSGPSPDTQYF. The CDR3 bases are TGTGCCAGCAGCTTAAGGAGCGGACCCAGTCCAGATACGCAGTATTTT. The complete variable domain, with remaining parts taken from reference TRBV7-2 and TRBJ2-3, reads GAGVSQSPSNKVTEKGKDVELRCDPISGHTALYWYRQSLGQGLEFLIYFQGNSAPDKSGLPSDRFSAERTGGSVSTLTIQRTQQEDSAVYLCASSLRSGPSPDTQYFGPGTRLTVL.

This clonotype was recorded only once. A much larger clone is a single base away; this may be a read error. The chain has TRBV12-3 or TRBV12-4 and TRBJ1-2, with TRBD1 matching 7 bases. The CDR3 loop spans 13 amino acids. The CDR3 loop is CASSRGQTHGYAF. CDR3 DNA: TGTGCCAGCAGTAGGGGACAGACACATGGCTACGCCTTC.

CDR3 loop: CASSYSGQDEQFF. The CDR3 bases are TGTGCCAGCAGTTACTCGGGACAGGATGAGCAGTTCTTC. The gene calls are TRBV6-2 or TRBV6-3 and TRBJ2-1, with 8 bases identical to TRBD1. There are 13 residues in the CDR3. The J segment lost 8 bases and the V segment lost 0 bases, leaving 0 bases of the junction unmatched. Germline V gene sequence: CDR1 MNHEY, CDR2 SVGEGT.

The table lists this clonotype with many counts. The chain joins TRBV6-2 or TRBV6-3 to TRBJ1-1, with a possible D match to TRBD1 (5 bases). Germline V gene sequence: CDR1 MNHEY, CDR2 SVGEGT. There are 13 residues in the CDR3. V shed 2 bases and J shed 3 bases, with 7 bases lying between them. CDR3: CASSYGTYTEAFF. The CDR3 region has the DNA TGTGCCAGCAGTTACGGGACTTACACTGAAGCTTTCTTT.

J is TRBJ1-1 and V is TRBV5-5, with a weak D call TRBD1 (5 bases). This CDR3 comprises 14 residues. Germline V gene lookup returns CDR1 SGHKS and CDR2 YYEKEE (reference sequence). Trimming shortened V by 1 base and J by 3 bases, and 10 bases separated the two germline ends. The CDR3 loop reads CASSLRDWDTEAFF. The CDR3 DNA is TGTGCCAGCAGCTTGCGGGACTGGGACACTGAAGCTTTCTTT. The full variable domain, with the rest looked up from reference TRBV5-5 and TRBJ1-1, is DAGVTQSPTHLIKTRGQQVTLRCSPISGHKSVSWYQQVLGQGPQFIFQYYEKEERGRGNFPDRFSARQFPNYSSELNVNALLLGDSALYLCASSLRDWDTEAFFGQGTRLTVV.

CDR3 amino acids: CSARAGGLAGSYNEQFF. The CDR3 DNA follows: TGCAGTGCTAGGGCGGGCGGCCTAGCGGGAAGCTACAATGAGCAGTTCTTC. The rearrangement links TRBV20-1 to TRBJ2-1, with 9 bases fitting TRBD2. Germline V gene sequence: CDR1 DFQATT, CDR2 SNEGSKA (reference sequence). The CDR3 spans 17 residues. V was pared by 3 bases and J by 3 bases, with 12 bases of the junction left unmatched.

The chain recombines TRBV11-2 with TRBJ2-7, with D possibly being TRBD1 or TRBD2 (5 bases each). CDR3 length: 15 amino acids. Trimming left V 2 bases short and J 2 bases short, with 13 bases between. Germline-derived CDR1 and CDR2 are SGHAT and FQNNGV. The CDR3 loop is CASSLSLGDPYEQYF. The CDR3 DNA follows: TGTGCCAGCAGCTTATCTTTGGGGGACCCCTACGAGCAGTACTTC. The full variable domain, in which reference TRBV11-2 and TRBJ2-7 provide the parts outside the CDR3, is EAGVAQSPRYKIIEKRQSVAFWCNPISGHATLYWYQQILGQGPKLLIQFQNNGVVDDSQLPKDRFSAERLKGVDSTLKIQPAKLEDSAVYLCASSLSLGDPYEQYFGPGTRLTVT.

Regarding this clonotype: A much larger clone differs from this one at a single base, so this may be a read error. The rearrangement uses TRBV7-9 and TRBJ2-6, with D perhaps matching TRBD1 or TRBD2 (5 bases each). This CDR3 contains 16 residues. Germline V gene data show CDR1 as SEHNR and CDR2 as FQNEAQ (reference sequence). CDR3 loop: CASSPPGLAGANILTF. CDR3 nucleotide sequence: TGTGCCAGCAGCCCCCCAGGGCTAGCTGGGGCCAACATCCTGACTTTC.

This clonotype has more than one count but fewer than ten. The V and J genes are TRBV7-2 and TRBJ2-2, with unresolved D. CDR3 length equals 15 residues. The V end lost 1 base, the J end lost 1 base, and 7 bases lay between the germline ends. Germline-derived CDR1 and CDR2 are SGHTA and FQGNSA. For the CDR3, the DNA is TGTGCCAGCAGCTTAGTTGTATTGAACACCGGGGAGCTGTTTTTT. Translation: CASSLVVLNTGELFF.

This clonotype has at least ten counts. CDR3 residues: CSVKRTRTGGTDTQYF. Here the CDR3 DNA reads TGCAGCGTTAAGCGTACGAGGACAGGGGGCACAGATACGCAGTATTTT. This chain links TRBV29-1 with TRBJ2-3; 9 nucleotides line up with TRBD1. Germline V gives CDR1 SQVTM, CDR2 ANQGSEA. J gave up 1 base and V 5 bases, and 10 bases lay outside the gene matches. The CDR3 runs to 16 residues.

The V and J genes are TRBV5-1 and TRBJ2-3, with 12 nucleotides matching TRBD2. Per the germline V gene, CDR1 is SGHRS and CDR2 is YFSETQ. CDR3 length equals 16 residues. With V trimmed by 4 bases and J by 2 bases, 5 bases remained unmatched. In DNA, the CDR3 is TGCGCCAGCAGCCTACGGACTAGCGGGGCCACAGATACGCAGTATTTT. It specifies CASSLRTSGATDTQYF.

This clonotype was detected only a few times. This chain uses TRBV6-5 with TRBJ2-7, with 7 bases lining up with TRBD2. J lost 6 bases, V lost 2 bases, and 4 bases had no gene match. The CDR3 contains 13 residues. Per germline, CDR1 MNHEY and CDR2 SVGAGI. For the CDR3, the DNA is TGTGCCAGCAGTTACGTGGGGGGGAGCGAGCAGTACTTC. It is translated as CASSYVGGSEQYF.

The genes are TRBV6-2 or TRBV6-3 and TRBJ2-7; possible D gene TRBD1, 6 bases. CDR1 is MNHEY, CDR2 SVGEGT, per germline. The CDR3 spans 13 residues. The V gene lost 2 bases and the J gene lost 3 bases, with 8 bases spanning the gap. The CDR3 loop reads CASSYKGGYEQYF. The CDR3 DNA reads as TGTGCCAGCAGTTACAAAGGGGGCTACGAGCAGTACTTC.

This clonotype was picked up a small number of times. The junction departs from germline at one end; a sequencing error may be responsible. This chain connects TRBV18 to TRBJ1-4; TRBD1 might be the D (6 bases). The CDR3 length is 14 residues. Looked up from germline, CDR1 is KGHSH and CDR2 is LQKENI. The CDR3 region is CASSPQGTNEKLFF. Written as DNA, the CDR3 is TGTGCCAGCTCCCCACAGGGAACTAATGAAAAACTGTTTTTT.

This clonotype appeared many times. Here the CDR3 reads CASSDTGVPNYGYTF. CDR3 nucleotides: TGTGCCAGCAGTGATACGGGGGTCCCTAACTATGGCTACACCTTC. V and J are TRBV2 and TRBJ1-2, with D possibly being TRBD1 (5 bases). CDR1 SNHLY and CDR2 FYNNEI come from the germline V gene. V shed 3 bases and J shed 0 bases, with 11 bases lying between them. The CDR3 extends over 15 amino acids.